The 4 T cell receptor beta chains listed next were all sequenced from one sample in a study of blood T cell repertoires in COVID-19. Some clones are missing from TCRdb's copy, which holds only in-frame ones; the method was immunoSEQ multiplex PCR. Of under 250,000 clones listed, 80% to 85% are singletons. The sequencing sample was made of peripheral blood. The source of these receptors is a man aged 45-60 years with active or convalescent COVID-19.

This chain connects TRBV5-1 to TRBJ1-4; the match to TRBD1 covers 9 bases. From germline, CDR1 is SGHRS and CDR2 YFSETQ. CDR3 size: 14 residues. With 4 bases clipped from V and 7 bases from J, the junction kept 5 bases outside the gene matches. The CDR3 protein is CASSPRDRAEKLFF. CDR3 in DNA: TGCGCCAGCAGCCCCCGGGACAGGGCTGAAAAACTGTTTTTT.

CDR3 sequence (DNA): TGTGCCAGCAGCTTAGGGTCGGTCGGGGAGACCCAGTACTTC. Amino acids: CASSLGSVGETQYF. The J gene is TRBJ2-5, the V gene TRBV7-2; D unclear. CDR1 and CDR2 from the germline V gene are SGHTA and FQGNSA. CDR3 length: 14 amino acids. V was pared by 1 base and J by 5 bases, with 11 bases between.

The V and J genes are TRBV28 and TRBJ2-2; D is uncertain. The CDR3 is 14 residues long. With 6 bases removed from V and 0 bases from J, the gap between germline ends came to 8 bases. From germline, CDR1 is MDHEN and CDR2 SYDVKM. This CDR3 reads CASRTGSNTGELFF. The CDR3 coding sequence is TGTGCCAGCAGGACGGGTTCGAACACCGGGGAGCTGTTTTTT.

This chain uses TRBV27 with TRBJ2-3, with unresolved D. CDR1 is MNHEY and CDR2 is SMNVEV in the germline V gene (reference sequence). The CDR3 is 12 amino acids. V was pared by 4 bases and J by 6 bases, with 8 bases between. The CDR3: CASSSGSDTQYF. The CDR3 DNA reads TGTGCCAGCAGTTCAGGTTCCGATACGCAGTATTTT.